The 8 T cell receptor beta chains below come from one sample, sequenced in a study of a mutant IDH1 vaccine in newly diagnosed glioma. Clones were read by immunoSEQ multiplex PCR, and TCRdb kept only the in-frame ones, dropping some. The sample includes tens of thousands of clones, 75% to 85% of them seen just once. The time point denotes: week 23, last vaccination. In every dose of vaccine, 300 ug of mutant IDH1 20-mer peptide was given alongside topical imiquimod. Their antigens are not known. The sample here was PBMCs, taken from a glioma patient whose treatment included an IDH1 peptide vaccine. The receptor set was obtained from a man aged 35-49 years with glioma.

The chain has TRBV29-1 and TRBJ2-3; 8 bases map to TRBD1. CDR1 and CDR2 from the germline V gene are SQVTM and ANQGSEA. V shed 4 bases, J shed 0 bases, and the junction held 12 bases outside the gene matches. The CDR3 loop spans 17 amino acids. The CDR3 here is CSVVGQGRPPSTDTQYF. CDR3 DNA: TGCAGCGTTGTCGGACAGGGCCGGCCACCTAGCACAGATACGCAGTATTTT.

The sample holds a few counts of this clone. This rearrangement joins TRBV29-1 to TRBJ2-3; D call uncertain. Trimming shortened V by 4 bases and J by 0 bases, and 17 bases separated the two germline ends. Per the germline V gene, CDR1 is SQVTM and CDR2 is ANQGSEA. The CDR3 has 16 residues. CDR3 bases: TGCAGCGTTGCCCCTTACGTGCACTCTAGCACAGATACGCAGTATTTT. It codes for CSVAPYVHSSTDTQYF.

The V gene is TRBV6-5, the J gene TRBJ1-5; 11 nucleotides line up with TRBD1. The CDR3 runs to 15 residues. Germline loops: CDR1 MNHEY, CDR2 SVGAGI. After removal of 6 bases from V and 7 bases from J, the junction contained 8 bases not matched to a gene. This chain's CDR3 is CASSPGQGVSQPQHF. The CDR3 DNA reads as TGTGCCAGCAGCCCGGGACAGGGGGTTTCACAGCCCCAGCATTTT.

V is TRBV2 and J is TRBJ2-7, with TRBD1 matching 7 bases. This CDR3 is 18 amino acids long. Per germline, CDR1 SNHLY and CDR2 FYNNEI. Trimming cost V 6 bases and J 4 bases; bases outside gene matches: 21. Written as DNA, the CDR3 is TGTGCCAGCAGGGACACTGCGACAGGGTATTTGTTAACGTACGAGCAGTACTTC. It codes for CASRDTATGYLLTYEQYF.

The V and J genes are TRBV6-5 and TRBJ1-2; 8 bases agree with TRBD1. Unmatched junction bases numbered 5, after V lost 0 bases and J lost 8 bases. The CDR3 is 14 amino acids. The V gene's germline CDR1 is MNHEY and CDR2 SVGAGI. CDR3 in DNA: TGTGCCAGCAGTTACTCGACAGGGGTGGGGGGCTACACCTTC. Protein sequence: CASSYSTGVGGYTF.

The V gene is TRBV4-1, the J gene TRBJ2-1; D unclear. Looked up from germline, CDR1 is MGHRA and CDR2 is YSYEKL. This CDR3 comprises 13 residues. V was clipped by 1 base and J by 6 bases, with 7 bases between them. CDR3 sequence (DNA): TGCGCCAGCAGCCAAGGTCGGTCCAATGAGCAGTTCTTC. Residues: CASSQGRSNEQFF.

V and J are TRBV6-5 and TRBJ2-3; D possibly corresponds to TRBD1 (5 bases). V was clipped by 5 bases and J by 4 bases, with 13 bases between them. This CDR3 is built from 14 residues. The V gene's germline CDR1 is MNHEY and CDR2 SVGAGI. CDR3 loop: CASSAQGSPDTQYF. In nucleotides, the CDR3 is TGTGCCAGCAGTGCCCAGGGTTCCCCAGATACGCAGTATTTT.

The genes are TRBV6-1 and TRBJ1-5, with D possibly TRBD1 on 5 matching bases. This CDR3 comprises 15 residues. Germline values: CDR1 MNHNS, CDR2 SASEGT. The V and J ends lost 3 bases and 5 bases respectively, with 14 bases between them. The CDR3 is CASSEKGRFDQPQHF. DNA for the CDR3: TGTGCCAGCAGTGAGAAGGGGAGGTTTGATCAGCCCCAGCATTTT.